The present T cell receptor (beta chain) was sequenced within a study of shared clonotypes between healthy human individuals. An even split of each subset's genomic DNA across several immunoSEQ plates was performed. In the original analysis: Without quality scores, immunoSEQ junctional reads could not be filtered like full-length reads. Sequencing used immunoSEQ multiplex PCR; TCRdb keeps in-frame clones, though not all of them. V and J calls and clone size follow that table, whereas D and trimming were derived from the DNA. The sample holds 110,000 or so clones, around two thirds seen once. The ends lost 2 bases at V and 6 bases at J; junction bases unmatched: 2. Germline CDR1 is LNHDA and CDR2 is SQIVND (reference sequence). The CDR3 sequence is 15 residues long.

The sequencing sample was made of memory CD8+ T cells sorted from blood. Subset: CD45RO+ cells pooled with CCR7-negative TemRA cells. The V gene is TRBV19, the J gene TRBJ2-1; 12 bases are shared with TRBD2. This TCR derives from a woman aged 25 to 39 in good health. The CDR3, as DNA: TGTGCCAGTAGTATACGGACTAGCGGGATCAATGAGCAGTTCTTC. Protein product: CASSIRTSGINEQFF. The whole variable domain, filled in from reference TRBV19 and TRBJ2-1, reads DGGITQSPKYLFRKEGQNVTLSCEQNLNHDAMYWYRQDPGQGLRLIYYSQIVNDFQKGDIAEGYSVSREKKESFPLTVTSAQKNPTAFYLCASSIRTSGINEQFFGPGTRLTVL.